This T cell receptor (beta chain) stems from a study of patients and donors after allogeneic stem cell transplantation. V was shortened by 6 bases and J by 2 bases, with 14 bases between the two germline ends. Per germline, CDR1 SQVTM and CDR2 ANQGSEA. This CDR3 contains 14 residues. Using its own MiXCR run on the RT-PCR reads, TCRdb lists one record per CDR3 protein. The table records about 2,600 distinct CDR3 sequences, 7.5% to 8.5% of them present only once. The material sequenced was blood, either unsorted or a sorted T cell fraction (not recorded which). The clonotype comes from a human donor who was either an allogeneic HSCT recipient or a stem cell or donor lymphocyte infusion donor (not recorded which). It is not recorded whose cells these are; they may come from a transplant donor. The chain carries TRBV29-1 and TRBJ1-5, with a possible D match to TRBD1 (5 bases). The CDR3 DNA is TGCAGCGTAGGGACCGACGGAGGCAATCAGCCCCAGCATTTT. It translates to CSVGTDGGNQPQHF.